These 23 T cell receptor beta chains were all obtained from the same sample, sequenced in a study of T cell responses to AZD1222 COVID-19 vaccine. Repertoires were generated with immunoSEQ multiplex PCR, while TCRdb's copy carries only in-frame clones and drops some. Counted here are roughly 150,000 clones, 88% occurring once; the ten biggest clones make up 6.9%. Sequences were derived from peripheral blood, sampled after recovery from COVID-19. The receptor set was obtained from an adult who had recovered from COVID-19.

V usage is TRBV24-1 and J usage is TRBJ2-3; 9 bases align to TRBD2. There are 15 residues in the CDR3. Per the germline V gene, CDR1 is KGHDR and CDR2 is SFDVKD. Germline trimming cut 3 bases from V and 3 bases from J; bases unmatched to any gene: 3. The CDR3 spells CATSDSLAGTDTQYF. As DNA, the CDR3 is TGTGCCACCAGTGATAGCCTAGCGGGAACAGATACGCAGTATTTT.

This chain links TRBV7-6 with TRBJ2-7; D is possibly TRBD2 (5 bases). CDR1 is SGHVS, CDR2 FNYEAQ, per germline. V lost 5 bases and J 1 base, leaving 15 bases between the germline ends. The length of the CDR3 is 15 residues. The CDR3 sequence is CASSAQGSASYEQYF. CDR3 in DNA: TGTGCCAGCAGCGCCCAAGGTAGCGCTTCCTACGAGCAGTACTTC.

The J gene is TRBJ1-2, the V gene TRBV29-1, with TRBD1 as a possible D gene (6 bases). Trimming left V 0 bases short and J 7 bases short, with 15 bases between. Germline CDR1 reads SQVTM; CDR2 reads ANQGSEA. This CDR3 has 14 residues. The DNA of the CDR3 is TGCAGCGTTGAAGAAGCCCAGGGGAGTTTTGGCTACACCTTC. Amino acids: CSVEEAQGSFGYTF.

V usage is TRBV7-9 and J usage is TRBJ2-7; D ambiguous. Germline CDR1 and CDR2: SEHNR and FQNEAQ (reference sequence). The CDR3 sequence is 14 residues long. Trimming stripped 1 base from V and 4 bases from J, with 11 bases between. CDR3 coding DNA: TGTGCCAGCAGCTTAGATCTAAGGCGGTACGAGCAGTACTTC. Translating gives CASSLDLRRYEQYF.

Concerning this clone: The identical CDR3 is also encoded by other nucleotide sequences in the sample. The chain has TRBV7-2 and TRBJ2-7, with 9 bases lining up with TRBD1. V dropped 3 bases and J dropped 3; count of bases not matched to a gene: 3. The CDR3 loop spans 14 amino acids. CDR1 SGHTA and CDR2 FQGNSA come from the germline V gene. The CDR3 DNA reads TGTGCCAGCAGCTTGGACAGGGGAAGCTACGAGCAGTACTTC. Translated, it gives CASSLDRGSYEQYF.

The chain uses TRBV2 and TRBJ2-1, with TRBD1 matching over 8 bases. Trimming removed 10 bases from V and 3 bases from J; junction bases left unmatched: 5. Germline lookup yields CDR1 SNHLY and CDR2 FYNNEI. The CDR3 has 13 residues. In DNA form, the CDR3 reads TGTGCCAATGGACAGGGCCGCTACAATGAGCAGTTCTTC. Its translation: CANGQGRYNEQFF.

The chain employs TRBV6-5 and TRBJ1-4; 8 nucleotides align to TRBD1. V shed 7 bases, J shed 7 bases, and the junction held 8 bases outside the gene matches. The length of the CDR3 is 14 residues. The germline V gene encodes CDR1 MNHEY and CDR2 SVGAGI. CDR3 nucleotides: TGTGCCAGCACCTCGACAGGGGAGAGTGAAAAACTGTTTTTT. It is translated as CASTSTGESEKLFF.

This chain connects TRBV7-9 to TRBJ1-5, with 8 bases matching TRBD1. Germline CDR1 is SEHNR and CDR2 is FQNEAQ (reference sequence). The CDR3 runs 15 residues. With 5 bases clipped from V and 4 bases from J, the junction kept 7 bases outside the gene matches. In nucleotides, the CDR3 is TGTGCCAGCAGCCGCACCGGGACAGGAAATCAGCCCCAGCATTTT. This encodes CASSRTGTGNQPQHF.

The gene calls are TRBV6-5 and TRBJ1-2, with 9 bases fitting TRBD1. There are 14 residues in the CDR3. V was pared by 4 bases and J by 6 bases, with 6 bases of the junction left unmatched. Germline assignment: CDR1 MNHEY and CDR2 SVGAGI. In DNA, the CDR3 is TGTGCCAGCAGTTCGGGACAGGGACGGAATGGCTACACCTTC. It specifies CASSSGQGRNGYTF.

This chain uses TRBV6-1 with TRBJ2-7; D gene unclear. Germline CDR1 MNHNS, CDR2 SASEGT. With 2 bases removed from V and 0 bases from J, the gap between germline ends came to 8 bases. The CDR3 covers 14 residues. CDR3 residues: CASSERWTSYEQYF. As DNA, the CDR3 is TGTGCCAGCAGTGAAAGGTGGACCTCCTACGAGCAGTACTTC.

The rearrangement links TRBV10-3 to TRBJ1-1; possible D gene TRBD1, 5 bases. The V end was cut by 8 bases, the J end by 4 bases, with 14 bases between. Germline CDR1 and CDR2: ENHRY and SYGVKD. The CDR3 covers 13 residues. The CDR3 region is CAIAQGSGTEAFF. CDR3 DNA: TGTGCCATCGCCCAGGGTTCGGGCACTGAAGCTTTCTTT.

The rearrangement joins TRBV7-6 to TRBJ2-3; D is unresolved. The CDR3 contains 16 residues. Per the germline V gene, CDR1 is SGHVS and CDR2 is FNYEAQ. V lost 5 bases and J 0 bases, leaving 15 bases between the germline ends. CDR3 sequence: CASSQGPPTSTDTQYF. The CDR3 region has the DNA TGTGCCAGCAGCCAAGGGCCCCCTACTAGCACAGATACGCAGTATTTT.

The rearrangement joins TRBV19 to TRBJ2-6, with TRBD1 as a possible D gene (5 bases). The V end was cut by 3 bases, the J end by 1 base, with 19 bases between. The CDR3 has 19 amino acids. CDR1 LNHDA and CDR2 SQIVND come from the germline V gene (reference sequence). CDR3 residues: CASSIRQRSGRSGANVLTF. Here the CDR3 DNA reads TGTGCCAGTAGTATCCGACAGCGATCAGGAAGGTCTGGGGCCAACGTCCTGACTTTC.

This clone was counted between two and nine times. The chain employs TRBV28 and TRBJ1-1; D may be TRBD1 (5 bases). Trimming left V 2 bases short and J 3 bases short, with 7 bases between. CDR3 length: 13 residues. Germline loops: CDR1 MDHEN, CDR2 SYDVKM. CDR3 amino acids: CASSLRGDTEAFF. CDR3 sequence (DNA): TGTGCCAGCAGTTTACGAGGGGACACTGAAGCTTTCTTT. The full variable domain, in which reference TRBV28 and TRBJ1-1 provide the parts outside the CDR3, is DVKVTQSSRYLVKRTGEKVFLECVQDMDHENMFWYRQDPGLGLRLIYFSYDVKMKEKGDIPEGYSVSREKKERFSLILESASTNQTSMYLCASSLRGDTEAFFGQGTRLTVV.

The chain has TRBV28 and TRBJ1-3; D is undetermined. Trimming took off 7 bases at V and 0 bases at J, with 10 bases between the two ends. The CDR3 has 14 amino acids. Germline-derived CDR1 and CDR2 are MDHEN and SYDVKM. CDR3 sequence (DNA): TGTGCCAGCACCAACCTCTTCTCTGGAAACACCATATATTTT. Encoded protein: CASTNLFSGNTIYF.

This chain links TRBV5-1 with TRBJ1-5; TRBD1 aligns across 11 bases. The CDR3 has 16 residues. The V gene's germline CDR1 is SGHRS and CDR2 YFSETQ. With 0 bases clipped from V and 2 bases from J, the junction kept 1 base outside the gene matches. In DNA form, the CDR3 reads TGCGCCAGCAGCTTGGGGACAGGGGGCGGCAATCAGCCCCAGCATTTT. Amino acids: CASSLGTGGGNQPQHF.

V usage is TRBV3-1 (or the pseudogene TRBV3-2) and J usage is TRBJ1-1; D not certain. Germline V gene sequence: CDR1 LGHDT, CDR2 YNNKEL (reference sequence). This CDR3 has 13 residues. With 4 bases removed from V and 5 bases from J, the gap between germline ends came to 11 bases. The CDR3 DNA follows: TGTGCCAGCAGCCGAGACCCCGGGACTGAAGCTTTCTTT. It codes for CASSRDPGTEAFF.

This clone has only a few counts. CDR3 DNA: TGTGCCAGCAGTCTTGGACAGGGGGGCAGGTACGAGCAGTACTTC. Protein sequence: CASSLGQGGRYEQYF. The chain joins TRBV3-1 (or the pseudogene TRBV3-2) to TRBJ2-7, with 10 positions matching TRBD1. CDR1 and CDR2 from the germline V gene are LGHDT and YNNKEL (reference sequence). This CDR3 is built from 15 residues. Trimming took 6 bases from V and 4 from J; bases not matched to a gene: 9.

V is TRBV4-3 and J is TRBJ2-5; D might be TRBD2 (5 bases). In germline, CDR1 is LGHNA, CDR2 YSLEER. V lost 0 bases and J lost 7, with 12 bases in between. The length of the CDR3 is 14 residues. The CDR3 loop reads CASSQDRGPGTQYF. The CDR3 coding sequence is TGCGCCAGCAGCCAAGATCGGGGTCCCGGGACCCAGTACTTC.

The V and J genes are TRBV7-9 and TRBJ2-1; D unclear. V gave up 5 bases and J gave up 2 bases, with 7 bases separating them. The germline gives CDR1 SEHNR, CDR2 FQNEAQ (reference sequence). CDR3 length: 13 residues. The CDR3 DNA is TGTGCCAGCAGCATACAGCCCTACAATGAGCAGTTCTTC. This translates into CASSIQPYNEQFF. Variable domain in full (rest from reference TRBV7-9 and TRBJ2-1): DTGVSQNPRHKITKRGQNVTFRCDPISEHNRLYWYRQTLGQGPEFLTYFQNEAQLEKSRLLSDRFSAERPKGSFSTLEIQRTEQGDSAMYLCASSIQPYNEQFFGPGTRLTVL.

The rearrangement links TRBV7-9 to TRBJ2-7; TRBD2 aligns across 9 bases. V trimming: 5 bases; J trimming: 3 bases; junction bases outside the gene matches: 8. CDR3 length: 15 residues. CDR1 is SEHNR, CDR2 FQNEAQ, per germline (reference sequence). CDR3 nucleotides: TGTGCCAGCAGCGCCGCCCGCGGGGGGGACTACGAGCAGTACTTC. It specifies CASSAARGGDYEQYF. Based on the CDR3 plus reference TRBV7-9 and TRBJ2-7, the full variable domain is DTGVSQNPRHKITKRGQNVTFRCDPISEHNRLYWYRQTLGQGPEFLTYFQNEAQLEKSRLLSDRFSAERPKGSFSTLEIQRTEQGDSAMYLCASSAARGGDYEQYFGPGTRLTVT.

This clone was seen just once. This chain joins TRBV28 and TRBJ2-7, with 7 positions matching TRBD2. The length of the CDR3 is 14 residues. CDR1 and CDR2 from the germline V gene are MDHEN and SYDVKM. With V trimmed by 5 bases and J by 0 bases, 4 bases remained unmatched. The CDR3 is CASSPGGTSYEQYF. In nucleotides, the CDR3 is TGTGCCAGCAGTCCCGGGGGGACCTCCTACGAGCAGTACTTC.

The DNA for the CDR3 is TGCGCCAGCAGCCAGGGACAGGGCCCGAATTCACCCCTCCACTTT. It specifies CASSQGQGPNSPLHF. The gene calls are TRBV5-1 and TRBJ1-6; 9 bases agree with TRBD1. The CDR3 has 15 residues. Germline V gene data show CDR1 as SGHRS and CDR2 as YFSETQ. The V segment lost 4 bases and the J segment 7 bases; nucleotides outside the gene matches: 6.